These T cell receptor beta chains were read from a single sample in a study of CD8+CD57+ T cells in acquired aplastic anemia. Using its own MiXCR run on the reads, TCRdb lists one record per CDR3 protein. The sample includes 75,000 to 80,000 distinct CDR3 sequences, under 80% of them seen just once. The sample was sorted CD4+, CD8+, or CD8+CD57+ T cells (not recorded which) from PBMCs. The receptor set was obtained from a human donor with aplastic anemia. Both conserved end residues are part of each CDR3. Fields, in order: J gene, V gene, D gene, clone size, CDR3 protein, CDR3 DNA. The D gene is left open where the match is weak. Expanded clones get a size class; other rows say once, few or many, or leave the size out.

j_gene: TRBJ2-1; v_gene: TRBV29-1; d_gene: NA; abundance: few; CDR3aa: CSVDRTYNEQFF; CDR3nt: TGCAGCGTTGATCGCACATACAATGAGCAGTTCTTC
j_gene: TRBJ2-2; v_gene: TRBV29-1; d_gene: NA; abundance: NA; CDR3aa: CSVVILGAGELFF; CDR3nt: TGCAGCGTTGTGATCCTCGGGGCCGGGGAGCTGTTTTTT
j_gene: TRBJ2-1; v_gene: TRBV4-1; d_gene: NA; abundance: NA; CDR3aa: CASSPRDTWLDEQFF; CDR3nt: TGCGCCAGCAGCCCCCGGGACACCTGGCTGGATGAGCAGTTCTTC
j_gene: TRBJ2-5; v_gene: TRBV4-1; d_gene: NA; abundance: NA; CDR3aa: CASSPSPGIQETQYF; CDR3nt: TGCGCCAGCAGCCCCAGCCCCGGGATCCAAGAGACCCAGTACTTC
j_gene: TRBJ2-7; v_gene: TRBV13; d_gene: NA; abundance: NA; CDR3aa: CASSRGSEYEQYF; CDR3nt: TGTGCCAGCAGCCGGGGGTCAGAATACGAGCAGTACTTC
j_gene: TRBJ2-5; v_gene: TRBV2; d_gene: TRBD2; abundance: few; CDR3aa: CASSEFGRGGETQYF; CDR3nt: TGTGCCAGCAGTGAATTCGGGAGGGGAGGGGAGACCCAGTACTTC
j_gene: TRBJ1-2; v_gene: TRBV19; d_gene: NA; abundance: once; CDR3aa: CASSMGPYGYTF; CDR3nt: TGTGCCAGTAGTATGGGACCCTATGGCTACACCTTC
j_gene: TRBJ2-7; v_gene: TRBV2; d_gene: NA; abundance: NA; CDR3aa: CASSTLGSEQYF; CDR3nt: TGTGCCAGCAGTACCTTAGGTAGCGAGCAGTACTTC
j_gene: TRBJ2-2; v_gene: TRBV7-8; d_gene: NA; abundance: once; CDR3aa: CASSLGCTGELFF; CDR3nt: TGTGCCAGCAGCTTAGGCTGCACCGGGGAGCTGTTTTTT
j_gene: TRBJ2-1; v_gene: TRBV2; d_gene: TRBD2; abundance: NA; CDR3aa: CASRRLAGRNEQFF; CDR3nt: TGTGCCAGCAGGAGGCTAGCGGGTCGCAATGAGCAGTTCTTC
j_gene: TRBJ2-5; v_gene: TRBV7-9; d_gene: NA; abundance: NA; CDR3aa: CASSRRARETQYF; CDR3nt: TGTGCCAGCAGCCGACGGGCTCGGGAGACCCAGTACTTC
j_gene: TRBJ2-3; v_gene: TRBV5-4; d_gene: NA; abundance: NA; CDR3aa: CASSSPTAIGDTQYF; CDR3nt: TGTGCCAGCAGCTCCCCGACCGCCATCGGAGATACGCAGTATTTT
j_gene: TRBJ1-5; v_gene: TRBV2; d_gene: NA; abundance: NA; CDR3aa: CASSGGLAGQPQHF; CDR3nt: TGTGCCAGCAGTGGAGGACTGGCTGGTCAGCCCCAGCATTTT
j_gene: TRBJ1-2; v_gene: TRBV19; d_gene: TRBD1; abundance: NA; CDR3aa: CASSISPGQVGYGYTF; CDR3nt: TGTGCCAGTAGTATCAGCCCCGGACAGGTAGGCTATGGCTACACCTTC
j_gene: TRBJ1-1; v_gene: TRBV7-9; d_gene: NA; abundance: NA; CDR3aa: CASSNQQNTEAFF; CDR3nt: TGTGCCAGCAGCAATCAACAAAACACTGAAGCTTTCTTT
j_gene: TRBJ1-1; v_gene: TRBV20-1; d_gene: TRBD1; abundance: NA; CDR3aa: CSARDAGTGGTEAFF; CDR3nt: TGCAGTGCTAGGGATGCGGGTACAGGGGGGACTGAAGCTTTCTTT
j_gene: TRBJ2-7; v_gene: TRBV7-9; d_gene: NA; abundance: NA; CDR3aa: CASSLGLARNEQYF; CDR3nt: TGTGCCAGCAGCTTAGGGCTAGCGAGAAACGAGCAGTACTTC
j_gene: TRBJ2-7; v_gene: TRBV2; d_gene: NA; abundance: NA; CDR3aa: CASSEAQGTGGEQYF; CDR3nt: TGTGCCAGCAGTGAAGCGCAGGGGACGGGCGGCGAGCAGTACTTC
j_gene: TRBJ1-1; v_gene: TRBV10-3; d_gene: NA; abundance: few; CDR3aa: CAISAGYEAFF; CDR3nt: TGTGCCATCAGTGCAGGGTATGAAGCTTTCTTT
j_gene: TRBJ2-7; v_gene: TRBV10-2; d_gene: NA; abundance: NA; CDR3aa: CASSEGRASYEQYF; CDR3nt: TGCGCCAGCAGTGAGGGCAGGGCTTCCTACGAGCAGTACTTC
j_gene: TRBJ1-5; v_gene: TRBV15; d_gene: NA; abundance: NA; CDR3aa: CATSRAGGPQHF; CDR3nt: TGTGCCACCAGCAGAGCCGGGGGGCCCCAGCATTTT
j_gene: TRBJ2-7; v_gene: TRBV19; d_gene: TRBD1; abundance: few; CDR3aa: CASSIQGVSSYEQYF; CDR3nt: TGTGCCAGTAGTATTCAGGGGGTGAGCTCCTACGAGCAGTACTTC
j_gene: TRBJ1-5; v_gene: TRBV20-1; d_gene: NA; abundance: NA; CDR3aa: CSARADYSNQPQHF; CDR3nt: TGCAGTGCTAGGGCAGACTATAGCAATCAGCCCCAGCATTTT
j_gene: TRBJ1-2; v_gene: TRBV10-3; d_gene: NA; abundance: NA; CDR3aa: CAISESVGSSHPGYTF; CDR3nt: TGTGCCATCAGTGAGTCAGTGGGGTCTTCTCACCCGGGCTACACCTTC
j_gene: TRBJ2-3; v_gene: TRBV24-1; d_gene: TRBD2; abundance: NA; CDR3aa: CATSDTLAGPYTDTQYF; CDR3nt: TGTGCCACCAGTGATACCCTAGCGGGACCGTACACAGATACGCAGTATTTT
j_gene: TRBJ1-6; v_gene: TRBV19; d_gene: NA; abundance: NA; CDR3aa: CASSPSSQINSPLHF; CDR3nt: TGTGCCAGTAGTCCGAGTAGCCAGATTAATTCACCCCTCCACTTT
j_gene: TRBJ2-7; v_gene: TRBV11-1; d_gene: NA; abundance: NA; CDR3aa: CASSADGVSLEQYF; CDR3nt: TGTGCCAGCAGCGCGGACGGAGTTAGTCTCGAGCAGTACTTC
j_gene: TRBJ2-1; v_gene: TRBV2; d_gene: TRBD1; abundance: few; CDR3aa: CASGTGGSYNEQFF; CDR3nt: TGTGCCAGTGGGACAGGGGGCTCCTACAATGAGCAGTTCTTC
j_gene: TRBJ2-7; v_gene: TRBV7-9; d_gene: NA; abundance: NA; CDR3aa: CASSFGRRPYEQYF; CDR3nt: TGTGCCAGCAGCTTCGGACGCCGGCCCTACGAGCAGTACTTC
j_gene: TRBJ2-7; v_gene: TRBV5-1; d_gene: NA; abundance: NA; CDR3aa: CASSIRQVPYEQYF; CDR3nt: TGCGCCAGCAGCATCCGACAGGTACCCTACGAGCAGTACTTC
j_gene: TRBJ2-2; v_gene: TRBV10-3; d_gene: NA; abundance: few; CDR3aa: CASHRDNNTGELFF; CDR3nt: TGTGCCTCGCACCGGGACAACAACACCGGGGAGCTGTTTTTT
j_gene: TRBJ1-1; v_gene: TRBV4-1; d_gene: NA; abundance: NA; CDR3aa: CASSQGGGRGPMDTEAFF; CDR3nt: TGCGCCAGCAGCCAAGGGGGGGGCAGAGGGCCCATGGACACTGAAGCTTTCTTT
j_gene: TRBJ2-2; v_gene: TRBV25-1; d_gene: NA; abundance: NA; CDR3aa: CASSDLHTGELFF; CDR3nt: TGTGCCAGCAGTGATCTTCACACCGGTGAGCTGTTTTTT
j_gene: TRBJ1-2; v_gene: TRBV10-3; d_gene: TRBD1; abundance: NA; CDR3aa: CASSDRERGYTF; CDR3nt: TGTGCCAGCAGTGACAGGGAGAGAGGCTACACCTTC
j_gene: TRBJ2-1; v_gene: TRBV11-2; d_gene: NA; abundance: NA; CDR3aa: CASTTRGSSYNEQFF; CDR3nt: TGTGCCAGCACCACTCGGGGTAGCTCCTACAATGAGCAGTTCTTC
j_gene: TRBJ1-1; v_gene: TRBV11-2; d_gene: NA; abundance: few; CDR3aa: CASSLGMNTEAFF; CDR3nt: TGTGCCAGCAGCTTAGGGATGAACACTGAAGCTTTCTTT
j_gene: TRBJ1-2; v_gene: TRBV2; d_gene: TRBD1; abundance: NA; CDR3aa: CAGTGGAVFGYTF; CDR3nt: TGTGCCGGAACAGGGGGCGCGGTGTTTGGCTACACCTTC
j_gene: TRBJ2-3; v_gene: TRBV15; d_gene: TRBD2; abundance: few; CDR3aa: CATSRGTSGTDTQYF; CDR3nt: TGTGCCACCAGCAGAGGGACTAGCGGGACAGATACGCAGTATTTT
j_gene: TRBJ2-3; v_gene: TRBV10-2; d_gene: NA; abundance: NA; CDR3aa: CASRQGTDTQYF; CDR3nt: TGCGCCAGCAGGCAGGGGACAGATACGCAGTATTTT
j_gene: TRBJ2-3; v_gene: TRBV11-1; d_gene: TRBD2; abundance: NA; CDR3aa: CASSPGLAGGTDTQYF; CDR3nt: TGTGCCAGCAGCCCGGGACTAGCGGGGGGCACAGATACGCAGTATTTT
j_gene: TRBJ2-5; v_gene: TRBV24-1; d_gene: NA; abundance: NA; CDR3aa: CATGDRRPRYRETQYF; CDR3nt: TGTGCCACCGGGGATAGGAGACCCAGGTACCGAGAGACCCAGTACTTC
j_gene: TRBJ2-5; v_gene: TRBV20-1; d_gene: NA; abundance: few; CDR3aa: CSARNLPLERATSIASQETQYF; CDR3nt: TGCAGTGCTAGGAACCTCCCCCTCGAGCGGGCAACTTCGATAGCTTCCCAAGAGACCCAGTACTTC
j_gene: TRBJ2-3; v_gene: TRBV10-3; d_gene: TRBD2; abundance: NA; CDR3aa: CAIGTSGSTDTQYF; CDR3nt: TGTGCCATCGGGACTAGCGGAAGCACAGATACGCAGTATTTT
j_gene: TRBJ2-7; v_gene: TRBV7-8; d_gene: NA; abundance: NA; CDR3aa: CASSQGVGRADEQYF; CDR3nt: TGCGCCAGCAGCCAAGGGGTGGGCAGGGCGGACGAGCAGTACTTC
j_gene: TRBJ1-3; v_gene: TRBV2; d_gene: NA; abundance: NA; CDR3aa: CASRRGVKGRNTIYF; CDR3nt: TGTGCCAGCAGGAGGGGTGTAAAGGGTAGAAACACCATATATTTT
j_gene: TRBJ2-7; v_gene: TRBV10-1; d_gene: TRBD2; abundance: NA; CDR3aa: CASRRLAGDLEQYF; CDR3nt: TGCGCCAGTAGGCGACTAGCGGGGGACCTCGAGCAGTACTTC
j_gene: TRBJ2-7; v_gene: TRBV2; d_gene: NA; abundance: once; CDR3aa: CASSERASMYEQYF; CDR3nt: TGTGCCAGCAGTGAGAGGGCCTCGATGTACGAGCAGTACTTC
j_gene: TRBJ1-1; v_gene: TRBV6-6; d_gene: TRBD1; abundance: NA; CDR3aa: CASSYLGTGDFTEAFF; CDR3nt: TGTGCCAGCAGTTACCTCGGGACAGGGGATTTCACTGAAGCTTTCTTT
j_gene: TRBJ2-1; v_gene: TRBV2; d_gene: TRBD2; abundance: NA; CDR3aa: CASSELAGVKNEQFF; CDR3nt: TGTGCCAGCAGTGAGCTAGCGGGGGTCAAGAATGAGCAGTTCTTC
j_gene: TRBJ2-7; v_gene: TRBV20-1; d_gene: NA; abundance: NA; CDR3aa: CSAGKGGTVYEQYF; CDR3nt: TGCAGTGCCGGTAAGGGGGGGACAGTCTACGAGCAGTACTTC
j_gene: TRBJ1-1; v_gene: TRBV12-5; d_gene: NA; abundance: many; CDR3aa: CASGFPKAFF; CDR3nt: TGTGCTAGTGGTTTCCCAAAAGCTTTCTTT